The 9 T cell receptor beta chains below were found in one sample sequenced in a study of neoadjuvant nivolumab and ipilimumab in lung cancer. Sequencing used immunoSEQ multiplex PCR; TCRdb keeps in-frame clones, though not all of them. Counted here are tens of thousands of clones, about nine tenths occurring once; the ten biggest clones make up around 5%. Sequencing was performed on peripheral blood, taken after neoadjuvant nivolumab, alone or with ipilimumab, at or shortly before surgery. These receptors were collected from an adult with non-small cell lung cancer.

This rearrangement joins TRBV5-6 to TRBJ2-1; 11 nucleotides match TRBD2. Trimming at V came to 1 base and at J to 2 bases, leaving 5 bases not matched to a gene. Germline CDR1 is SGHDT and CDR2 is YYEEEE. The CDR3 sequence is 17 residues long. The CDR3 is CASSLSYSGGAYNEQFF. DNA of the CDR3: TGTGCCAGCAGCTTGTCTTATAGCGGGGGGGCCTACAATGAGCAGTTCTTC.

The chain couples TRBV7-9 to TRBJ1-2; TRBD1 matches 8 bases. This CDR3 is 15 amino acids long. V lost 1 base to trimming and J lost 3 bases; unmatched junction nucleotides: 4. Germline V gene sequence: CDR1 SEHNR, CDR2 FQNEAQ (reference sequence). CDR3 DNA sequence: TGTGCCAGCAGCTTAGTGCAGGGGGCGGACTATGGCTACACCTTC. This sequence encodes CASSLVQGADYGYTF.

CDR3 amino acids: CASSQDSQWSQPQHF. In nucleotides, the CDR3 is TGCGCCAGCAGCCAAGATAGTCAATGGAGTCAGCCCCAGCATTTT. The chain carries TRBV4-1 and TRBJ1-5; D gene unclear. V dropped 0 bases and J dropped 6 bases, with 12 bases sitting between them. The CDR3 length is 15 residues. Germline CDR1 MGHRA, CDR2 YSYEKL.

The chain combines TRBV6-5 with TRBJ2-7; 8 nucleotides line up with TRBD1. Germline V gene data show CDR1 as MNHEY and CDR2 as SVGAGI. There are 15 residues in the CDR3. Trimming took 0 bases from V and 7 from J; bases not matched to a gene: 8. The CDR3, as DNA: TGTGCCAGCAGTTACTCCCTCGACAGGGGAAGGGAGCAGTACTTC. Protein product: CASSYSLDRGREQYF.

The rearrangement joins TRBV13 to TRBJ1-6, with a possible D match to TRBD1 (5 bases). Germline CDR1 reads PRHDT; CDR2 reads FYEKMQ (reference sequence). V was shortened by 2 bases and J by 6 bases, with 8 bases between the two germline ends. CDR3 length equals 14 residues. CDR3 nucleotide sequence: TGTGCCAGCAGCTTACGGGGGTTTAATTCACCCCTCCACTTT. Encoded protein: CASSLRGFNSPLHF.

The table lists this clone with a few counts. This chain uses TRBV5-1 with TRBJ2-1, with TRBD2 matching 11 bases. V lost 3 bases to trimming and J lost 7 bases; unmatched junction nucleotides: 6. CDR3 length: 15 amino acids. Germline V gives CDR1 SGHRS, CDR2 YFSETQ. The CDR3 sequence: CASSYGTSGGNEQFF. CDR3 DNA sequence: TGCGCCAGCAGCTACGGGACTAGCGGAGGGAATGAGCAGTTCTTC. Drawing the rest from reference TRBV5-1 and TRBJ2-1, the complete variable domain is KAGVTQTPRYLIKTRGQQVTLSCSPISGHRSVSWYQQTPGQGLQFLFEYFSETQRNKGNFPGRFSGRQFSNSRSEMNVSTLELGDSALYLCASSYGTSGGNEQFFGPGTRLTVL.

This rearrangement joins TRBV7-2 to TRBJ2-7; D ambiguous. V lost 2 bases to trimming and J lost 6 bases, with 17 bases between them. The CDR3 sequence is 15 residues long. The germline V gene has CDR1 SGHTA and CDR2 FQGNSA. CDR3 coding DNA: TGTGCCAGCAGCTTACTAGAACGGGTAGTAGGCGAGCAGTACTTC. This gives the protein CASSLLERVVGEQYF.

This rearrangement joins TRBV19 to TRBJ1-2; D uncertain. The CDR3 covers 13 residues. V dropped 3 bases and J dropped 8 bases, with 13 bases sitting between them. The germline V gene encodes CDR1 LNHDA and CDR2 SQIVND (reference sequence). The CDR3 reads CASSISRAGGYTF. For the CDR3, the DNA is TGTGCCAGTAGTATCTCCCGGGCGGGAGGCTACACCTTC. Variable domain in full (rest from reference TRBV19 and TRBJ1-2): DGGITQSPKYLFRKEGQNVTLSCEQNLNHDAMYWYRQDPGQGLRLIYYSQIVNDFQKGDIAEGYSVSREKKESFPLTVTSAQKNPTAFYLCASSISRAGGYTFGSGTRLTVV.

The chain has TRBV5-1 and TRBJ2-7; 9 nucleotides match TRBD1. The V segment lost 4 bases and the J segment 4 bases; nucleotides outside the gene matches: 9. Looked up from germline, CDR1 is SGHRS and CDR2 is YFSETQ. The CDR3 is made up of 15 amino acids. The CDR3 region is CASSITGTGPYEQYF. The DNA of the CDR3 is TGCGCCAGCAGCATTACCGGGACAGGGCCTTACGAGCAGTACTTC.